Described below is a single T cell receptor (beta chain) sequence and its context. What it recognizes is unknown. J lost 8 bases, V lost 0 bases, and 6 bases had no gene match. Germline CDR1 reads DFQATT; CDR2 reads SNEGSKA (reference sequence). The CDR3 totals 15 residues. The sequenced patients had an expansion of CD8+CD57+ cells seen by flow cytometry. CDR3 and TCR beta VDJ profiling relied on genomic DNA as the template. TCRdb re-analysed the reads in MiXCR, keeping a single row per CDR3 protein. Among hundreds of thousands of distinct CDR3 sequences listed, roughly 45% were seen once. The data derive from a study of CD8+CD57+ T cells in acquired aplastic anemia. Overall study context: Around 3.2 ug was the average amount of DNA from sorted CD4+ and CD8+ cells.

Study results and caveats: Patients had roughly 29 CD8+ CDR3 sequences in common with controls (the shared set).

The chain carries TRBV20-1 and TRBJ1-4; TRBD1 agrees at 10 bases. The origin of this receptor is a human donor with aplastic anemia. Sequencing was performed on sorted CD4+, CD8+, or CD8+CD57+ T cells (not recorded which) from PBMCs. CDR3 in amino acids: CSARDGGQGGEKLFF. In DNA form, the CDR3 reads TGCAGTGCTAGAGATGGTGGACAGGGGGGAGAAAAACTGTTTTTT.